This T cell receptor beta chain is drawn from a study of human T cells and chemical hapten exposure. Whole-study context: There were weekly diphenylcyclopropenone doses to the scalp for patients throughout the roughly 22-week study.

Time point here: patch test 1, 2 weeks after DPC sensitization. Treatment in this sample: therapeutic diphenylcyclopropenone sensitization with weekly scalp DPC. Total RNA was isolated from unfractionated whole blood. This clonotype showed up many times. Its antigen is unidentified. At one boundary the junction diverges from the germline segment, which might be a read error. Points from the study as a whole: Versus controls, expanded TCRs had significantly more large CDR3 similarity clusters.

In the original analysis: A per-sample median of around 100,000 TCRs was observed, with counts ranging from about 23,224 to 700,000. TCRdb called the RACE reads again in MiXCR, with one record for every CDR3 protein. These V and J calls originate from TCRdb's pipeline instead of the authors' own analysis. The sample gives tens of thousands of distinct CDR3 sequences, roughly 11% of which show up once; roughly 1.8% is in the top ten. Germline loops: CDR1 SSHAT, CDR2 FNYEAQ (reference sequence). This CDR3 is 13 amino acids long. The rearrangement uses TRBV7-7 and TRBJ2-3, with no clear D. This sample comprised whole blood, obtained in connection with sensitization to the hapten diphenylcyclopropenone (DPC). The clonotype comes from a woman aged 40 to 49 with alopecia areata. Some clones in this sample may be carry-over from other donors' samples. CDR3 coding DNA: TGTGCTAGCAGCTTCTCGTTCACAGATACGCAGTATTTT. Amino acids: CASSFSFTDTQYF.